This T cell receptor (beta chain) is drawn from a study of T cells in pancreatic ductal adenocarcinoma. Study-wide results and caveats: No significant tumor-blood clonality difference; means were about 0.1 and 0.065.

Surgery without prior neoadjuvant therapy was the treatment of the selected pancreatic ductal adenocarcinoma patients. A few counts support this clone. Its antigen remains unidentified. The CDR3 sequence is 14 residues long. Clones were read by immunoSEQ multiplex PCR, and TCRdb kept only the in-frame ones, dropping some. The repertoire consists of a few thousand clones, with approximately 68% occurring once and the leading ten covering approximately 8.3%. What was sequenced was pancreatic tumor tissue. This TCR was recovered from a human donor with pancreatic ductal adenocarcinoma. The chain couples TRBV21-1 to TRBJ2-7; the D call in the table, TRBD1, was not verified against the DNA. TRBV21-1 is a pseudogene locus. The CDR3 DNA follows: TGTGCCAGCAGCAAAACCGGTCAGGATTACGAGCAGTACTTC. It specifies CASSKTGQDYEQYF.